The T cell receptor beta chain under discussion was sequenced for a study of T cells in Graves' hyperthyroidism and ophthalmopathy. Broader study findings: Through a model of 13 V-J features, ophthalmopathy was separated from stable hyperthyroidism. Researchers found most expanded thyroid clonotypes above 0.001 in blood as well.

Germline V CDR1 and CDR2: SGHVS, FNYEAQ. The CDR3 extends over 16 amino acids. V shed 5 bases and J 4 bases; nucleotides not matched to a gene: 13. About this clonotype: The antigen is undetermined.

Amplification of TCR beta CDR3 regions was performed using RNA transcripts as template. Initially, a first-round RT-PCR of the TCR CDR3 employed the HTBI primer set. TCRdb reanalysed the multiplex PCR reads using MiXCR and keeps one entry per CDR3 protein. The repertoire consists of around 540,000 distinct CDR3 sequences, with under 60% occurring once and the leading ten covering 8.2%. The sequence was collected from a woman younger than 30 with Graves' hyperthyroidism. Material: peripheral blood or thyroid tissue (not recorded which). The chain is built from TRBV7-6 and TRBJ2-7; 8 bases map to TRBD2. CDR3 sequence reads: CASSQALAGGPYEQYF. In nucleotides, the CDR3 is TGTGCCAGCAGCCAAGCCTTGGCGGGGGGCCCGTACGAGCAGTACTTC.